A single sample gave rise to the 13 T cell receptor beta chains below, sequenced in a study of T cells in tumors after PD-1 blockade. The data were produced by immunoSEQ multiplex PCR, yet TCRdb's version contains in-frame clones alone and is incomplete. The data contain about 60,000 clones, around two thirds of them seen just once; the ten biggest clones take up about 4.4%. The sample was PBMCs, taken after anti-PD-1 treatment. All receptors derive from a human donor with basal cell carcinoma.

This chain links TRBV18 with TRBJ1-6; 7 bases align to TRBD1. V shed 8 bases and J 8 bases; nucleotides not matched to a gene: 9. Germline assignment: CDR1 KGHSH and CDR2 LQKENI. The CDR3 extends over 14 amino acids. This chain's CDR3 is CASTRQGSDSPLHF. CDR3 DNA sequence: TGTGCCAGCACGCGACAGGGTAGCGATTCACCCCTCCACTTT.

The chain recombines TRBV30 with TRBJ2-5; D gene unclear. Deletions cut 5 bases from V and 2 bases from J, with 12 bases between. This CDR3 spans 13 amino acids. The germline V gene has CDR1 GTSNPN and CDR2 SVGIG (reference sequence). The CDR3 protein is CAWQDGIQETQYF. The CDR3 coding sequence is TGTGCCTGGCAGGACGGTATTCAAGAGACCCAGTACTTC.

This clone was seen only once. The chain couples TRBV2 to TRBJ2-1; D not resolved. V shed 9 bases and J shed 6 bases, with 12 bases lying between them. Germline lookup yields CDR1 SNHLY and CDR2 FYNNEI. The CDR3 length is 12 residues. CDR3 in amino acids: CASVPEANEQFF. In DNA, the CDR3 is TGTGCCAGTGTCCCTGAGGCCAATGAGCAGTTCTTC.

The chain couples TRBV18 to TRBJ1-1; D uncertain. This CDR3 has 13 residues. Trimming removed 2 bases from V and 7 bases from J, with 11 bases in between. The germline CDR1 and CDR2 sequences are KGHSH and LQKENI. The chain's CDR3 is CASSPVLGGEAFF. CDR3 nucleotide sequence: TGTGCCAGCTCACCAGTCTTGGGAGGTGAAGCTTTCTTT. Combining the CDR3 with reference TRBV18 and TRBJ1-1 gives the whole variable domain NAGVMQNPRHLVRRRGQEARLRCSPMKGHSHVYWYRQLPEEGLKFMVYLQKENIIDESGMPKERFSAEFPKEGPSILRIQQVVRGDSAAYFCASSPVLGGEAFFGQGTRLTVV.

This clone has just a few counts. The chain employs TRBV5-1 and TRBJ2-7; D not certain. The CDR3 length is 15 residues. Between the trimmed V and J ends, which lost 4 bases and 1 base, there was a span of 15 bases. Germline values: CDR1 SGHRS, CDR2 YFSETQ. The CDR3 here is CASSPGLDLSYEQYF. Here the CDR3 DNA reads TGCGCCAGCAGCCCGGGTCTTGACCTTTCCTACGAGCAGTACTTC.

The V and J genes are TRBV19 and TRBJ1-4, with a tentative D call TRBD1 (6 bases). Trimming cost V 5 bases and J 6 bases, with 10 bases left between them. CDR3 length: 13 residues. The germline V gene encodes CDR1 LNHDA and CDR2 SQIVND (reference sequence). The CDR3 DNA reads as TGTGCCAGTAGTTTCTACAGGGATGAAAAACTGTTTTTT. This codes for CASSFYRDEKLFF.

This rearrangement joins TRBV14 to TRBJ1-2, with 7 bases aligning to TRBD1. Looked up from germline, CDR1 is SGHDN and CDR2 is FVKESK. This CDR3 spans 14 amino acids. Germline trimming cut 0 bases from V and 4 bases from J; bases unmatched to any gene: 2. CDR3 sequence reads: CASSQDRGFYGYTF. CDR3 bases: TGTGCCAGCAGCCAAGACAGGGGGTTCTATGGCTACACCTTC.

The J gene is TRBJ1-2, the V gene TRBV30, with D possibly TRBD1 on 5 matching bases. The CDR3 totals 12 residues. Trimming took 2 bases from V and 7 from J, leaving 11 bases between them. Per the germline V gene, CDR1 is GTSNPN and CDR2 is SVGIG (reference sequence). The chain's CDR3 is CAWSRQTGGYTF. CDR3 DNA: TGTGCCTGGAGTCGACAGACGGGTGGCTACACCTTC.

As DNA, the CDR3 is TGTGCCAGTAGTGTTCTAGCGGGGGGGCCCCAGTTCTTC. This translates into CASSVLAGGPQFF. The chain uses TRBV19 and TRBJ2-1; 12 bases match TRBD2. V shed 5 bases, J shed 13 bases, and the junction held 6 bases outside the gene matches. Germline V gene data show CDR1 as LNHDA and CDR2 as SQIVND (reference sequence). This CDR3 comprises 13 residues. Supplemented by reference TRBV19 and TRBJ2-1, the full variable domain reads DGGITQSPKYLFRKEGQNVTLSCEQNLNHDAMYWYRQDPGQGLRLIYYSQIVNDFQKGDIAEGYSVSREKKESFPLTVTSAQKNPTAFYLCASSVLAGGPQFFGPGTRLTVL.

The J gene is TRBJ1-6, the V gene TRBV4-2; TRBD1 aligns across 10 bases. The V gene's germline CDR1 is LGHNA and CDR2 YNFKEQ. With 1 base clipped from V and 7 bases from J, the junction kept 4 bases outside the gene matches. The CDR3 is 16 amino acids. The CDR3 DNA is TGTGCCAGCAGCCAAGTTAAGGACAGGGGGAATTCACCCCTCCACTTT. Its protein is CASSQVKDRGNSPLHF.

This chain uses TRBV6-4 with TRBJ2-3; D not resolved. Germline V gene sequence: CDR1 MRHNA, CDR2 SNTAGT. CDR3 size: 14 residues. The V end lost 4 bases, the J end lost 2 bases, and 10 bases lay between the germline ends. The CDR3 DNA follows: TGTGCCAGCAGTGTATCGCGGAACACAGATACGCAGTATTTT. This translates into CASSVSRNTDTQYF.

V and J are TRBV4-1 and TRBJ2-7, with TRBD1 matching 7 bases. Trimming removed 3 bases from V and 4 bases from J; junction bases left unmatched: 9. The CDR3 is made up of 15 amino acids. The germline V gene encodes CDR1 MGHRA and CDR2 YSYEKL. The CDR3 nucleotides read TGCGCCAGCAGCCAGCCCGGGACAGAGAGGTACGAGCAGTACTTC. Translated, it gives CASSQPGTERYEQYF.

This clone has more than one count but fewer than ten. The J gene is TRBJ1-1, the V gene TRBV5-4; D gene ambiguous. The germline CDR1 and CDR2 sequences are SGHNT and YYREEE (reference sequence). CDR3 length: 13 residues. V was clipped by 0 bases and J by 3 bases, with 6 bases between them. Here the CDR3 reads CASSLDRHTEAFF. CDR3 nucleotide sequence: TGTGCCAGCAGCTTGGACAGACACACTGAAGCTTTCTTT. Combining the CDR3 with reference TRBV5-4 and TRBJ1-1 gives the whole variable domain ETGVTQSPTHLIKTRGQQVTLRCSSQSGHNTVSWYQQALGQGPQFIFQYYREEENGRGNFPPRFSGLQFPNYSSELNVNALELDDSALYLCASSLDRHTEAFFGQGTRLTVV.